This T cell receptor beta chain was documented in a study of T cells in Graves' hyperthyroidism and ophthalmopathy. Findings of the study overall: Patients with ophthalmopathy were separated from those with stable hyperthyroidism by a 13 V-J model. Most clonotypes expanded in the thyroid (above 0.001) were also present in blood.

The study left out patients who had uncontrolled infection, other autoimmune disease, pregnancy or lactation. Using around 10 ml of fresh peripheral blood, PBMCs were prepared. On this clonotype: What it recognizes is unknown.

Germline loops: CDR1 DFQATT, CDR2 SNEGSKA (reference sequence). The CDR3 has 13 residues. Trimming took 2 bases from V and 7 from J, leaving 12 bases between them. Authors of the study amplified TCR beta CDR3 regions from RNA transcripts. TCR CDR3 underwent first-round RT-PCR with the HTBI primer set. One entry per CDR3 protein results from TCRdb running MiXCR on the multiplex PCR reads. The sample records fewer than 40,000 distinct CDR3 sequences, about 50% being singletons. Material for sequencing was blood. The chain couples TRBV20-1 to TRBJ2-1; D is perhaps TRBD1 (5 bases). The clonotype comes from a man aged 40-55 years with Graves' ophthalmopathy. The CDR3 sequence: CSARLGQGNEQFF. The CDR3 nucleotides are TGCAGTGCTAGATTGGGGCAGGGTAATGAGCAGTTCTTC.